This TCR beta chain derives from a study of lymphopenia after photon versus proton radiotherapy. Points from the study as a whole: Relative stability marked proton patients; photon patients lost diversity and naive cells. Only patients who died were analyzed for survival; proton advantage is unproven. Post-nadir TCR diversity decline inversely tracked overall survival among those who died. Oligoclonal CD8+ Temra expansion after nadir drove photon patients' diversity drop.

The CDR3 contains 15 residues. The germline V gene has CDR1 LNHDA and CDR2 SQIVND (reference sequence). Trimming stripped 4 bases from V and 1 base from J, with 14 bases between. This table comes from immunoSEQ multiplex PCR, and its TCRdb copy is limited to in-frame clones, with some not included. The repertoire holds more than 45,000 clones, with about 88% as singletons. Notes on this clone: Its antigen is as yet unknown.

The specimen comprised peripheral blood, sampled from a patient treated with proton-based radiotherapy. V is TRBV19 and J is TRBJ2-7; maybe TRBD2 (6 bases). This TCR was sampled from a man aged 55 to 69 with pancreatic cancer. CDR3: CASSTQSGASYEQYF. The CDR3 DNA reads TGTGCCAGTAGTACCCAATCGGGAGCATCCTACGAGCAGTACTTC.